This T cell receptor (beta chain) is from a study of OX40 agonist ivuxolimab in advanced cancers. Produced via immunoSEQ multiplex PCR; TCRdb's table is partial and in-frame only. The table shows about 64,000 clones, with around 84% occurring only once. This clone was observed once. Trimming left V 5 bases short and J 2 bases short, with 15 bases between. The CDR3 has 15 amino acids. From germline, CDR1 is SGHTA and CDR2 FQGTGA. The sample consisted of CD4+ or CD8+ T cells sorted from blood, taken in a trial of the OX40 agonist ivuxolimab. The chain is built from TRBV7-3 and TRBJ1-1; maybe TRBD1 (6 bases). The origin of this receptor is an adult with an advanced solid tumor such as melanoma, head and neck, liver or kidney cancer. This chain's CDR3 is CASSQSGTRNTEAFF. The CDR3 DNA reads as TGTGCCAGCAGCCAATCCGGGACAAGAAACACTGAAGCTTTCTTT. Full variable domain (outside the CDR3, taken from reference TRBV7-3 and TRBJ1-1): GAGVSQTPSNKVTEKGKYVELRCDPISGHTALYWYRQSLGQGPEFLIYFQGTGAADDSGLPNDRFFAVRPEGSVSTLKIQRTERGDSAVYLCASSQSGTRNTEAFFGQGTRLTVV.